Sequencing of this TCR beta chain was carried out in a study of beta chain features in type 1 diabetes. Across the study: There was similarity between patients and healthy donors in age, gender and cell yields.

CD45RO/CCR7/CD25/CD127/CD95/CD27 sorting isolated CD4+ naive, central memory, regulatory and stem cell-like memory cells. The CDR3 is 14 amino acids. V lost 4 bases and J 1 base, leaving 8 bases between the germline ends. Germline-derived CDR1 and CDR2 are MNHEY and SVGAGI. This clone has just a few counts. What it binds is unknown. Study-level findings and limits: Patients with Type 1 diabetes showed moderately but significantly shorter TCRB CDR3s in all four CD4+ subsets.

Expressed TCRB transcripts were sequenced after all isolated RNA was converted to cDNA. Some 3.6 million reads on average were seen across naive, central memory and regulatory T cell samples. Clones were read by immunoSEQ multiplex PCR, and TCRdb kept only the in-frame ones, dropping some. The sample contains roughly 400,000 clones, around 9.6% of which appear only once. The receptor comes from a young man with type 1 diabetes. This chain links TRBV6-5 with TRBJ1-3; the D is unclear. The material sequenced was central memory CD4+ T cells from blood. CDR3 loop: CASSFPASGNTIYF. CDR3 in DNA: TGTGCCAGCAGTTTCCCGGCTTCTGGAAACACCATATATTTT.